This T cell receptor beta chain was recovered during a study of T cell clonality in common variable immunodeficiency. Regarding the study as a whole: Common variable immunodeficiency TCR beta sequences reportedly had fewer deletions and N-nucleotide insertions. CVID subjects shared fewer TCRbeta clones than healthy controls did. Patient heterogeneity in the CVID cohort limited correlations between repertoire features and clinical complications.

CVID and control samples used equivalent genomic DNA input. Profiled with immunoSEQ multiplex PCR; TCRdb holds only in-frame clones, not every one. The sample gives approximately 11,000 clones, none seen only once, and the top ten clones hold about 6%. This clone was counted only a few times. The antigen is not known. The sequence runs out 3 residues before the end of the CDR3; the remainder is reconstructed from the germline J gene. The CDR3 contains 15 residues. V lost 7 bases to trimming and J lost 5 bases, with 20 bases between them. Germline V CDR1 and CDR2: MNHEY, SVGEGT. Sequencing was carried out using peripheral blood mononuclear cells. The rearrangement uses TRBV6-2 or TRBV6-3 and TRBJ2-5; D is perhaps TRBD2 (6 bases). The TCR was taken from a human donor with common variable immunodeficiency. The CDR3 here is CASTVPTTRGETQYF. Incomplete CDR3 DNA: TGTGCCAGCACCGTACCGACTACCCGGGGGGAGACC.